The table lists the clone carrying this TCR beta chain with a few counts. Original processing methods: Scientists estimated how many nucleated cells there were by amplifying reference gene primers. Sequenced by immunoSEQ multiplex PCR; TCRdb stores in-frame clones only, minus some. That table supplies the V and J calls and clone size; D and trimming were determined from the DNA. This repertoire shows about 380,000 clones, about 90% found once; its top ten account for around 1.3%. These data originate in a study of blood T cell repertoires in COVID-19. Study-level information: Acute and convalescent COVID-19 samples came from the United States, Italy and Spain.

CDR1 and CDR2 from the germline V gene are SGDLS and YYNGEE. CDR3 length: 14 amino acids. Trimming pared 3 bases from V and 4 bases from J, leaving 13 bases between. Two consecutive negative NP/OP PCR tests, clearance, or resolved symptoms defined Cohort 3 recovery. V usage is TRBV9 and J usage is TRBJ1-1; D might be TRBD1 (5 bases). Sequencing input: PBMCs or T cells enriched from blood (not recorded which). This TCR was sampled from a man younger than 40 who had recovered from COVID-19. CDR3 loop: CASSAEGGVTEAFF. In nucleotides, the CDR3 is TGTGCCAGCAGCGCCGAAGGAGGGGTCACTGAAGCTTTCTTT.